The rows below give T cell receptor beta chains drawn from one sample of a study of cytomegalovirus exposure and HLA in healthy donors. The repertoire was sequenced with immunoSEQ multiplex PCR; TCRdb's copy has only in-frame clones and lacks some. In the table there are about 150,000 clones, roughly 78% of which are singletons. The sample comprised PBMCs. The receptors were sampled from a man aged 30 to 39 in good health. Both conserved end residues are part of each CDR3. A D gene is named only where the DNA matches it firmly. Expanded clones are given a class, and other clones once, few, many or no size at all.

d_call	clone_size	v_call	j_call	cdr3_nt	cdr3_aa
NA	NA	TRBV7-9	TRBJ1-1	TGTGCCAGCAGCTTAGCGGAGGGCACTGAAGCTTTCTTT	CASSLAEGTEAFF
TRBD1	NA	TRBV14	TRBJ1-5	TGTGCCAGCAGCCTCCTCCCAGACAGGGGGAGCAATCAGCCCCAGCATTTT	CASSLLPDRGSNQPQHF
NA	NA	TRBV9	TRBJ2-2	TGTGCCAGCAGCGCCCTGGGGAGGGGGGGAGCCGGGGAGCTGTTTTTT	CASSALGRGGAGELFF
NA	NA	TRBV7-2	TRBJ2-7	TGTGCCAGCAGGAAAGGGGGGGCCCCCTACGAGCAGTACTTC	CASRKGGAPYEQYF
TRBD1	NA	TRBV13	TRBJ1-6	TGCGCCAGCAGGGGGATCACCGGGGATTCACCCCTCCACTTT	CASRGITGDSPLHF
TRBD1	NA	TRBV6-5	TRBJ1-2	TGTGCCAGCAGTTACGGACAGGGCCTTTATGGCTACACCTTC	CASSYGQGLYGYTF
NA	NA	TRBV5-1	TRBJ2-3	TGCGCCAGCAGTTTCCAGGGAAGGGGAAGCACAGATACGCAGTATTTT	CASSFQGRGSTDTQYF
NA	NA	TRBV5-4	TRBJ2-7	TGTGCCAGCAGTTTAATGTTGGGCGGGCTCGCCTACGAGCAGTACTTC	CASSLMLGGLAYEQYF
TRBD2	NA	TRBV25-1	TRBJ2-7	TGTGCCAGCAGTGAAGCCGCGGCTAGCGGGAGTTTTTCCTACGAGCAGTACTTC	CASSEAAASGSFSYEQYF
NA	once	TRBV6-6	TRBJ2-1	TGTGCCAGCAGTGGAGCGAGTCAAAGCTACAATGGGCAGTTCTTC	CASSGASQSYNGQFF
TRBD2	few	TRBV5-6	TRBJ2-1	TGTGCCAGCAGCTTGAAGGGACTAGTGCTGTTCTTC	CASSLKGLVLFF
TRBD2	NA	TRBV25-1	TRBJ2-3	TGTGCCAGCAGTGAGGGTTCTAGCGGGAGGGCCCTCGGAGATACGCAGTATTTT	CASSEGSSGRALGDTQYF
NA	NA	TRBV11-3	TRBJ2-1	TGTGCCAGCAGCCGCGACCGGGACTCCTACAATGAGCAGTTCTTC	CASSRDRDSYNEQFF
NA	NA	TRBV7-6	TRBJ1-3	TGTGCCAGCAGCTTAGCCGAGTTTCCATCTGGAAACACCATATATTTT	CASSLAEFPSGNTIYF
NA	NA	TRBV19	TRBJ2-1	TGTGCCAGTAGTATGGAGGGAAGCGGAACCGTGGGAAATGAGCAGTTCTTC	CASSMEGSGTVGNEQFF
NA	few	TRBV21-1	TRBJ2-3	TGTGCCTCTGGAGGAACAGATACGCAGTATTTT	CASGGTDTQYF
NA	NA	TRBV25-1	TRBJ2-3	TGTGCCAGCAGGGGTAGAAAAGATCGGGAGTGGACAGATACGCAGTATTTT	CASRGRKDREWTDTQYF
NA	NA	TRBV9	TRBJ2-6	TGTGCCAGCAGCGTCCACAAGGGGCCCCTCCCTGGGGCCAACGTCCTGACTTTC	CASSVHKGPLPGANVLTF
TRBD2	NA	TRBV28	TRBJ2-3	TGTGCCCCCAGTTTCACCCCTGGGGGAGAGCGGGAGGGGGTCGCGCAGTATTTT	CAPSFTPGGEREGVAQYF
NA	few	TRBV29-1	TRBJ2-1	TGCAGCGTGCTTAACGGTAGCTCCTACAATGAGCAGTTCTTC	CSVLNGSSYNEQFF
TRBD1	NA	TRBV9	TRBJ2-7	TGTGCCAGCAGCGTAGCTCCGGGACAGGGGACTTACGAGCAGTACTTC	CASSVAPGQGTYEQYF
TRBD2	NA	TRBV5-6	TRBJ2-1	TGTGCCAGCAGCTTGGATAGGAGCGGGGGGGCCCGTTATGAGCAGTTCTTC	CASSLDRSGGARYEQFF
NA	NA	TRBV21-1	TRBJ1-1	TGTGCCAGCATCAGGGGGGTACCAATGAACACTGAAGCTTTCTTT	CASIRGVPMNTEAFF
TRBD1	NA	TRBV7-9	TRBJ2-7	TGTGCCAGCAGCTTAGGGGACAGGGGCGGCTACGAGCAGTACTTC	CASSLGDRGGYEQYF
NA	NA	TRBV18	TRBJ2-2	TGTGCCAGCTCAGACCCCAGCGGCGGTCCCGGGGAGCTGTTTTTT	CASSDPSGGPGELFF
NA	NA	TRBV7-6	TRBJ1-2	TGTGCCAGCAGCTTAGGGGCAGCTAACTATGGCTACACCTTC	CASSLGAANYGYTF
TRBD2	NA	TRBV10-1	TRBJ2-7	TGCGCCAGCAGAAGGAGGCGGGAGTGGGAGCAGTACTTC	CASRRRREWEQYF
TRBD1	few	TRBV6-4	TRBJ1-1	TGTGCCAGCAGTCCCCCCCCGGGACAGTCTCCTGAAGCTTTCTTT	CASSPPPGQSPEAFF
TRBD2	NA	TRBV19	TRBJ2-5	TGTGCCAGTAGTATAGCTCTAGCGGGGGCCGGGGCCCAGTACTTC	CASSIALAGAGAQYF
NA	NA	TRBV7-2	TRBJ2-7	TGTGCCAGCAGCTTAAGGGGAATAACGGGAGAGCCCTACGAGCAGTACTTC	CASSLRGITGEPYEQYF
NA	NA	TRBV4-1	TRBJ1-1	TGCGCCAGCAGCCAGAGAACAGGGTCGGTGGGGGACACTGAAGCTTTCTTT	CASSQRTGSVGDTEAFF
NA	NA	TRBV15	TRBJ1-1	TGTGCCACCAGCAGGGACATTCTGAACACTGAAGCTTTCTTT	CATSRDILNTEAFF
TRBD1	NA	TRBV14	TRBJ1-1	TGTGCCAGCAGTCGGGACAGGGTCATCACTGAAGCTTTCTTT	CASSRDRVITEAFF
TRBD1	NA	TRBV15	TRBJ1-1	TGTGCCACCAGCCGGGACAGGGACACTGAAGCTTTCTTT	CATSRDRDTEAFF
TRBD2	NA	TRBV4-1	TRBJ2-2	TGCGCCAGCAGCCAAGGGGGAGCGGGACCGAACACCGGGGAGCTGTTTTTT	CASSQGGAGPNTGELFF
NA	NA	TRBV29-1	TRBJ1-4	TGCAGCGTCTCCACTGCAACTAATGAAAAACTGTTTTTT	CSVSTATNEKLFF
TRBD1	NA	TRBV7-9	TRBJ2-1	TGTGCCAGCAAACTGACAGGGGGCTGGGATGAGCAGTTCTTC	CASKLTGGWDEQFF
NA	NA	TRBV18	TRBJ2-5	TGTGCCAGCTCACCAAACCAGGGTACCGAAGAGACCCAGTACTTC	CASSPNQGTEETQYF
TRBD2	few	TRBV5-1	TRBJ2-7	TGCGCCAGCAGCCTCAACGGACTAGCGGGGCAGTACTTC	CASSLNGLAGQYF
TRBD2	NA	TRBV27	TRBJ2-1	TGTGCCAGCAGTTTACTCCAGACTAGCGGCCCCTACAATGAGCAGTTCTTC	CASSLLQTSGPYNEQFF
NA	few	TRBV6-4	TRBJ2-1	TGTGCCAGCAGTGACGCGGTCACCAATGAGCAGTTCTTC	CASSDAVTNEQFF
TRBD2	NA	TRBV7-8	TRBJ2-3	TGTGCCAGCAGCTTAGCTAGCGGGACGGATACGCAGTATTTT	CASSLASGTDTQYF
NA	NA	TRBV28	TRBJ1-5	TGTGCCAGCAGTTTTTCGGTTTTACCTCAGCCCCAGCATTTT	CASSFSVLPQPQHF
NA	NA	TRBV25-1	TRBJ1-2	TGTGCCAGCAGTGAAGCCGGGGGCTATGGCTACACCTTC	CASSEAGGYGYTF
NA	NA	TRBV27	TRBJ1-4	TGTGCCAGCAGTGCGAGACAGGCGGCTAATGAAAAACTGTTTTTT	CASSARQAANEKLFF
NA	NA	TRBV7-9	TRBJ1-3	TGTGCCAGCAGCTTAGATGGTCTCCGGTCAATCTCTGGAAACACCATATATTTT	CASSLDGLRSISGNTIYF
TRBD2	NA	TRBV6-1	TRBJ2-3	TGTGCCAGCAGTGATCGCGGGAGAGATACGCAGTATTTT	CASSDRGRDTQYF
TRBD2	NA	TRBV2	TRBJ2-1	TGTGCCAGCTGGGGGGACCGGGGGACTAGCGTCTACAATGAGCAGTTCTTC	CASWGDRGTSVYNEQFF
NA	NA	TRBV19	TRBJ1-5	TGTGCCAGTAATTTCGGTTTGGGCAATCAGCCCCAGCATTTT	CASNFGLGNQPQHF
NA	NA	TRBV21-1	TRBJ2-1	TGTGCCCCCCCAAGGGATAGCGGGAGGGTCGGCTACAATGAGCAGTTCTTC	CAPPRDSGRVGYNEQFF
TRBD2	few	TRBV11-2	TRBJ2-2	TGTGCCAGCAGCCCGGGACTAGCGGTCCGCACCGGGGAGCTGTTTTTT	CASSPGLAVRTGELFF